This T cell receptor beta chain was recovered during a study of cytomegalovirus exposure and HLA in healthy donors. This clone appeared a single time. This PCR relied on a set of 60 Vbeta primers and 13 Jbeta primers. TCRdb's copy holds only in-frame clones and misses some; the assay was immunoSEQ multiplex PCR. The sample consists of 90,000 to 120,000 clones, 79% of them appearing once. The CDR3 sequence is 10 residues long. Germline loops: CDR1 MNHEY, CDR2 SMNVEV (reference sequence). Trimming stripped 5 bases from V and 8 bases from J, with 4 bases between. This rearrangement joins TRBV27 to TRBJ2-1; no reliable D call. Sequencing was carried out using PBMCs. The clonotype originates from a woman aged 40 to 55 in good health and CMV-seronegative. Here the CDR3 DNA reads TGTGCCAGCAGTCCCGATGAGCAGTTCTTC. Its protein is CASSPDEQFF.